A single sample gave rise to the 7 T cell receptor beta chains below, sequenced in a study of cytomegalovirus exposure and HLA in healthy donors. Researchers ran the PCR with 60 Vbeta and 13 Jbeta primers. Only in-frame clones appear in the TCRdb table, and some are missing; sequencing was by immunoSEQ multiplex PCR. Of 130,000 to 150,000 clones listed, around 80% are singletons. Sequencing was done on a sample of PBMCs. These receptors all stem from a man aged 25 to 45 in good health and CMV-seronegative.

The chain carries TRBV19 and TRBJ1-5; 8 nucleotides align to TRBD1. This CDR3 has 14 residues. V lost 10 bases, J lost 5 bases, and 10 bases stayed unmatched. Per the germline V gene, CDR1 is LNHDA and CDR2 is SQIVND (reference sequence). Here the CDR3 DNA reads TGTGCCACTTGGACAGGGTTTGAAGATCAGCCCCAGCATTTT. Its protein product is CATWTGFEDQPQHF.

This chain uses TRBV28 with TRBJ2-3; the D gene is possibly TRBD2 (6 bases). The CDR3 consists of 15 residues. CDR1 and CDR2 (germline): MDHEN, SYDVKM. Trimming removed 7 bases from V and 0 bases from J, with 14 bases in between. This chain's CDR3 is CASKLAGLSTDTQYF. As DNA, the CDR3 is TGTGCCAGCAAACTGGCGGGGCTCAGCACAGATACGCAGTATTTT. Variable domain in full (rest from reference TRBV28 and TRBJ2-3): DVKVTQSSRYLVKRTGEKVFLECVQDMDHENMFWYRQDPGLGLRLIYFSYDVKMKEKGDIPEGYSVSREKKERFSLILESASTNQTSMYLCASKLAGLSTDTQYFGPGTRLTVL.

Written as DNA, the CDR3 is TGTGCCAGCAGTTCGGACAGCATGAACACTGAAGCTTTCTTT. Translation gives CASSSDSMNTEAFF. V usage is TRBV27 and J usage is TRBJ1-1, with D tentatively TRBD1 (6 bases). This CDR3 contains 14 residues. Germline V CDR1 and CDR2: MNHEY, SMNVEV (reference sequence). V lost 4 bases and J 0 bases, leaving 9 bases between the germline ends.

V and J are TRBV28 and TRBJ2-7; perhaps TRBD2 as D (6 bases). The CDR3 length is 14 residues. CDR1 is MDHEN, CDR2 SYDVKM, per germline. Trimming pared 7 bases from V and 3 bases from J, leaving 16 bases between. CDR3 sequence (DNA): TGTGCCAGCACCCTAGGAGGAGGGAGCTACGAGCAGTACTTC. Its protein product is CASTLGGGSYEQYF.

The genes are TRBV7-9 and TRBJ1-2, with 8 bases identical to TRBD1. Germline V gene lookup returns CDR1 SEHNR and CDR2 FQNEAQ (reference sequence). Losses at the gene ends were 4 bases for V and 6 bases for J; bases not matched to a gene: 4. This CDR3 comprises 13 residues. CDR3 nucleotides: TGTGCCAGCAGCTCCTACAGGGGGGATGGCTACACCTTC. Translation: CASSSYRGDGYTF.

For the CDR3, the DNA is TGTGCCAGCAGTCGCGAGCGGGGGGGGAACATTCAGTACTTC. It translates to CASSRERGGNIQYF. This chain links TRBV6-5 with TRBJ2-4; TRBD2 agrees at 10 bases. The CDR3 spans 14 residues. The germline CDR1 and CDR2 sequences are MNHEY and SVGAGI. V trimming: 5 bases; J trimming: 7 bases; junction bases outside the gene matches: 5.

The rearrangement joins TRBV6-1 to TRBJ2-3, with D perhaps matching TRBD1 (6 bases). Germline V lookup: CDR1 MNHNS, CDR2 SASEGT. The CDR3 totals 13 residues. V was pared by 2 bases and J by 11 bases, with 14 bases between. The CDR3 DNA reads TGTGCCAGCAGTGAAAGTCTACAGGGCTTGCAGTATTTT. It encodes CASSESLQGLQYF.